The T cell receptor (beta chain) under discussion was sequenced for a study of identical twins. This CDR3 contains 10 residues. In germline, CDR1 is DFQATT, CDR2 SNEGSKA (reference sequence). As to this clonotype: Mismatch with germline at one junction end may stem from a read error.

Each donor (without exception) was a healthy Caucasian. Template switching introduced a universal primer site, and the cDNA bore unique molecular identifiers. One entry per CDR3 protein results from TCRdb running MiXCR on the 5' RACE reads. The sample includes 200,000 to 250,000 distinct CDR3 sequences, approximately 12% seen only once; the top ten take 3.5% to 5%. These data are also associated with another study on yellow fever vaccine responses in identical twins.

The J gene is TRBJ2-3, the V gene TRBV20-1; D gene unclear. The material sequenced was memory (CD45RO+) T cells sorted from blood. The TCR originated in a woman between 18 and 29 years old in good health. The CDR3 protein is CSARDGTTTF. The CDR3 coding sequence is TGCAGTGCTAGAGATGGCACTACCACCTTT.